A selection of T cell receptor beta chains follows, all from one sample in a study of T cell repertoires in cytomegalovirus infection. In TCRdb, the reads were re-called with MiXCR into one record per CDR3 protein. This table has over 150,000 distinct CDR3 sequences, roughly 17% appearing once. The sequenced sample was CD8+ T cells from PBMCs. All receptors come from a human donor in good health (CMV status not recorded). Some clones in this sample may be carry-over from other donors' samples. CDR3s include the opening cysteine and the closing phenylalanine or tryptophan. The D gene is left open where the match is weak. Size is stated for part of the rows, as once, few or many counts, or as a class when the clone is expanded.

CDR3 DNA: TGTGCCCGCAGTCCCCTCGCTTCGGGGAACTACGAGCAGTACTTC
CDR3 protein: CARSPLASGNYEQYF
V gene: TRBV6-5
D gene: NA
J gene: TRBJ2-7
clone size: NA

CDR3 DNA: TGTGCCAGCAGCTTATTAGGGGGGGCCACAGATACGCAGTATTTT
CDR3 protein: CASSLLGGATDTQYF
V gene: TRBV7-9
D gene: NA
J gene: TRBJ2-3
clone size: few

CDR3 DNA: TGTGCCAGCAGCCCGGGGACCGCTGAAGCTTTCTTT
CDR3 protein: CASSPGTAEAFF
V gene: TRBV11-2
D gene: NA
J gene: TRBJ1-1
clone size: few

CDR3 DNA: TGTGCCAGCAGCCAAACGACGCCAAGCTGGTCGGACAGGAGCTCCTACAATGAGCAGTTCTTC
CDR3 protein: CASSQTTPSWSDRSSYNEQFF
V gene: TRBV3-1
D gene: TRBD1
J gene: TRBJ2-1
clone size: NA

CDR3 DNA: TGCGCCAGCAGCCAAGCGGGACTAGCGGAGCAGTTCTTC
CDR3 protein: CASSQAGLAEQFF
V gene: TRBV4-3
D gene: TRBD2
J gene: TRBJ2-1
clone size: NA

CDR3 DNA: TGTGCCAGCAGCGCCCCAGACAGGGTGGCCACTGAAGCTTTCTTT
CDR3 protein: CASSAPDRVATEAFF
V gene: TRBV7-8
D gene: TRBD1
J gene: TRBJ1-1
clone size: NA

CDR3 DNA: TGTGCCAGCAGTGATTTACAGGGGGATCGGGGAAACATTCAGTACTTC
CDR3 protein: CASSDLQGDRGNIQYF
V gene: TRBV6-1
D gene: TRBD1
J gene: TRBJ2-4
clone size: few

CDR3 DNA: TGCAGTGCTAGAGATCAAGGCAGGTACGCTTTCTTT
CDR3 protein: CSARDQGRYAFF
V gene: TRBV20-1
D gene: NA
J gene: TRBJ1-1
clone size: NA

CDR3 DNA: TGCAGCGTTGAAGACTACGTAGGGACAAGCAACTATGGCTACACCTTC
CDR3 protein: CSVEDYVGTSNYGYTF
V gene: TRBV29-1
D gene: NA
J gene: TRBJ1-2
clone size: few

CDR3 DNA: TGCAGTGCGGGGGGGGGCCTCACCGGGGAGCTGTTTTTT
CDR3 protein: CSAGGGLTGELFF
V gene: TRBV20-1
D gene: NA
J gene: TRBJ2-2
clone size: NA

CDR3 DNA: TGTGCCAGCAGCTTCCAGGCAGGCACAGATACGCAGTATTTT
CDR3 protein: CASSFQAGTDTQYF
V gene: TRBV5-4
D gene: NA
J gene: TRBJ2-3
clone size: NA

CDR3 DNA: TGTGCCAGCAGCTCTGGGGGACAGGGAGAAGACTCACCCCTCCACTTT
CDR3 protein: CASSSGGQGEDSPLHF
V gene: TRBV7-9
D gene: TRBD1
J gene: TRBJ1-6
clone size: NA

CDR3 DNA: TGTGCCAGCAGCTGGGTCTACAATGAGCAGTTCTTC
CDR3 protein: CASSWVYNEQFF
V gene: TRBV28
D gene: NA
J gene: TRBJ2-1
clone size: NA

CDR3 DNA: TGTGCCAGCAGTTTACCCGGCAGGAGGAACACTGAAGCTTTCTTT
CDR3 protein: CASSLPGRRNTEAFF
V gene: TRBV12-3/TRBV12-4
D gene: NA
J gene: TRBJ1-1
clone size: NA

CDR3 DNA: TGTGCCAGCAGACGTCCGCCGGGACTAGCGGTTAGTGAGCAGTTCTTC
CDR3 protein: CASRRPPGLAVSEQFF
V gene: TRBV12-3/TRBV12-4
D gene: TRBD2
J gene: TRBJ2-1
clone size: NA

CDR3 DNA: TGTGCCAGCAGTTATAACCAGGGTGAGACCCAGTACTTC
CDR3 protein: CASSYNQGETQYF
V gene: TRBV6-6
D gene: NA
J gene: TRBJ2-5
clone size: NA

CDR3 DNA: TGCGCCAGCAGCCAGAGTAGGTGGGAGACTGAAGCTTTCTTT
CDR3 protein: CASSQSRWETEAFF
V gene: TRBV4-3
D gene: NA
J gene: TRBJ1-1
clone size: few

CDR3 DNA: TGTGCCAGCAGCTATATAACTGAAGCTTTCTTT
CDR3 protein: CASSYITEAFF
V gene: TRBV5-6
D gene: NA
J gene: TRBJ1-1
clone size: NA

CDR3 DNA: TGCGCCAGCAGCCCTAGCGATGGGTACGAGCAGTACTTC
CDR3 protein: CASSPSDGYEQYF
V gene: TRBV4-3
D gene: NA
J gene: TRBJ2-7
clone size: NA

CDR3 DNA: TGCAGCGTCCCCTCCCGGACAGGCGCCCGGGCGAACTATGGCTACACCTTC
CDR3 protein: CSVPSRTGARANYGYTF
V gene: TRBV29-1
D gene: TRBD1
J gene: TRBJ1-2
clone size: NA

CDR3 DNA: TGTGCCAGCACCCCTTGGGAATCGGGCTACGAGCAGTACTTC
CDR3 protein: CASTPWESGYEQYF
V gene: TRBV7-2
D gene: NA
J gene: TRBJ2-7
clone size: NA

CDR3 DNA: TGTGCCAGCAGTCCCCCCTGGACAGAGACCGATTATGGCTACACCTTC
CDR3 protein: CASSPPWTETDYGYTF
V gene: TRBV28
D gene: NA
J gene: TRBJ1-2
clone size: few

CDR3 DNA: TGTGCCAGCAGTTCTGACCGTCAGGCCCAGCATTTT
CDR3 protein: CASSSDRQAQHF
V gene: TRBV7-9
D gene: NA
J gene: TRBJ1-5
clone size: NA

CDR3 DNA: TGTGCCAGCAGCTTAGATCTAGTCAGTCAAGCCAAAAACATTCAGTACTTC
CDR3 protein: CASSLDLVSQAKNIQYF
V gene: TRBV11-2
D gene: NA
J gene: TRBJ2-4
clone size: few

CDR3 DNA: TGTGCCAGCAGCTTGCAGGGACACTCTCGATTCTACGAGCAGTACTTC
CDR3 protein: CASSLQGHSRFYEQYF
V gene: TRBV7-9
D gene: NA
J gene: TRBJ2-7
clone size: many

CDR3 DNA: TGTGCCAGTAGTCCTCAGGGCGTTGGCAATGAGCAGTTCTTC
CDR3 protein: CASSPQGVGNEQFF
V gene: TRBV19
D gene: NA
J gene: TRBJ2-1
clone size: few

CDR3 DNA: TGTGCCATCAGTGTGAGTGGGGGGCCCAGATTTAGCTCCTACAATGAGCAGTTCTTC
CDR3 protein: CAISVSGGPRFSSYNEQFF
V gene: TRBV10-3
D gene: NA
J gene: TRBJ2-1
clone size: NA

CDR3 DNA: TGTGCCAGCAGTGAATGGGCTAGCGGGAACTACAATGAGCAGTTCTTC
CDR3 protein: CASSEWASGNYNEQFF
V gene: TRBV2
D gene: TRBD2
J gene: TRBJ2-1
clone size: NA

CDR3 DNA: TGTGCCAGCAGCTCGAACCAGGGGGCGTTTGAGGACGCCAACGTCCTGACTTTC
CDR3 protein: CASSSNQGAFEDANVLTF
V gene: TRBV7-2
D gene: TRBD1
J gene: TRBJ2-6
clone size: few

CDR3 DNA: TGTGCCAGCAGCTTCCCAGTGGCGCTCTATGGCTACACCTTC
CDR3 protein: CASSFPVALYGYTF
V gene: TRBV7-2
D gene: NA
J gene: TRBJ1-2
clone size: NA

CDR3 DNA: TGTGCCAGCAGGGACCGGAGAGCTAACTATGGCTACACCTTC
CDR3 protein: CASRDRRANYGYTF
V gene: TRBV2
D gene: NA
J gene: TRBJ1-2
clone size: NA

CDR3 DNA: TGTGCCGGCCGTCCCACGTCGGGCCTACCACAGAGTGGGTTAAGAAACACCATATATTTT
CDR3 protein: CAGRPTSGLPQSGLRNTIYF
V gene: TRBV7-9
D gene: NA
J gene: TRBJ1-3
clone size: NA

CDR3 DNA: TGTGCCAGCAGCCCCGGGACCGCTTGGGCCTCCAATGAGCAGTTCTTC
CDR3 protein: CASSPGTAWASNEQFF
V gene: TRBV7-2
D gene: NA
J gene: TRBJ2-1
clone size: NA

CDR3 DNA: TGTGCCAGCAGCCGGGGGGAGCCGGGACATAGCTCCTACGAGCAGTACTTC
CDR3 protein: CASSRGEPGHSSYEQYF
V gene: TRBV5-6
D gene: NA
J gene: TRBJ2-7
clone size: NA

CDR3 DNA: TGCGCCAGCACCGACACGCCCTATGAAGCTTTCTTT
CDR3 protein: CASTDTPYEAFF
V gene: TRBV4-1
D gene: NA
J gene: TRBJ1-1
clone size: NA

CDR3 DNA: TGTGCCAGCAGCGTAGCTCGGGACATACAGAAAAACTATGGCTACACCTTC
CDR3 protein: CASSVARDIQKNYGYTF
V gene: TRBV9
D gene: NA
J gene: TRBJ1-2
clone size: NA

CDR3 DNA: TGTGCCAGCAGTAGCAGAGAAGTGAACACTGAAGCTTTCTTT
CDR3 protein: CASSSREVNTEAFF
V gene: TRBV28
D gene: NA
J gene: TRBJ1-1
clone size: NA

CDR3 DNA: TGTGCCAGCAGCCCAGGGACAGGATGGGAGACTGAAGCTTTCTTT
CDR3 protein: CASSPGTGWETEAFF
V gene: TRBV7-8
D gene: TRBD1
J gene: TRBJ1-1
clone size: few

CDR3 DNA: TGTGCCAGCAGTCGGCCCATTTACGAGGGGGCCCCCAGCACAGATACGCAGTATTTT
CDR3 protein: CASSRPIYEGAPSTDTQYF
V gene: TRBV14
D gene: TRBD1
J gene: TRBJ2-3
clone size: NA

CDR3 DNA: TGTGCCAGCAGCCCCACGCCAGGTGGTAACACCATATATTTT
CDR3 protein: CASSPTPGGNTIYF
V gene: TRBV7-9
D gene: NA
J gene: TRBJ1-3
clone size: NA

CDR3 DNA: TGTGCCAGCAGTCCCCTGGTGGGTGGCAACGTCCTGACTTTC
CDR3 protein: CASSPLVGGNVLTF
V gene: TRBV28
D gene: NA
J gene: TRBJ2-6
clone size: few

CDR3 DNA: TGTGCCAGCAGTTTAGAAGGGACAGGGTATTTAGAGACCCAGTACTTC
CDR3 protein: CASSLEGTGYLETQYF
V gene: TRBV12-3/TRBV12-4
D gene: TRBD1
J gene: TRBJ2-5
clone size: few

CDR3 DNA: TGCGCCAGCAGCAAAGATCTCAGGGGGCCCTACGAGCAGTACTTC
CDR3 protein: CASSKDLRGPYEQYF
V gene: TRBV4-3
D gene: TRBD1
J gene: TRBJ2-7
clone size: NA

CDR3 DNA: TGTGCCAGCAGTTTGAATAGTATTAAAATGCCCCAGCATTTT
CDR3 protein: CASSLNSIKMPQHF
V gene: TRBV28
D gene: NA
J gene: TRBJ1-5
clone size: NA

CDR3 DNA: TGTGCCAGCAGTTACCCCATCGGGTCCTACAATGAGCAGTTCTTC
CDR3 protein: CASSYPIGSYNEQFF
V gene: TRBV12-3/TRBV12-4
D gene: NA
J gene: TRBJ2-1
clone size: NA

CDR3 DNA: TGCGCCAGCAGTCAAGGGGACGGACGGCCCTACGAGCAGTACTTC
CDR3 protein: CASSQGDGRPYEQYF
V gene: TRBV4-3
D gene: NA
J gene: TRBJ2-7
clone size: NA

CDR3 DNA: TGCGCCAGCAGCCAAGAGGGACAGGGTACCTACGAGCAGTACTTC
CDR3 protein: CASSQEGQGTYEQYF
V gene: TRBV4-1
D gene: TRBD1
J gene: TRBJ2-7
clone size: many

CDR3 DNA: TGTGCCAGCAGCATATATCCAACCTACACAGATACGCAGTATTTT
CDR3 protein: CASSIYPTYTDTQYF
V gene: TRBV7-2
D gene: NA
J gene: TRBJ2-3
clone size: NA

CDR3 DNA: TGTGCCAGCAGCCTCGCGTCCTTTGAGCAGTTCTTC
CDR3 protein: CASSLASFEQFF
V gene: TRBV11-3
D gene: NA
J gene: TRBJ2-1
clone size: few

CDR3 DNA: TGTGCCAGCAGCCCAACGACAGGGGTCAAGAACACTGAAGCTTTCTTT
CDR3 protein: CASSPTTGVKNTEAFF
V gene: TRBV7-9
D gene: TRBD1
J gene: TRBJ1-1
clone size: NA

CDR3 DNA: TGTGCCAGCAGTTTATTCGGACAAGGGAACAATCAGCCCCAGCATTTT
CDR3 protein: CASSLFGQGNNQPQHF
V gene: TRBV28
D gene: NA
J gene: TRBJ1-5
clone size: NA

CDR3 DNA: TGTGCCAGCAGTGAAGAGATTTTCTACGAGCAGTACTTC
CDR3 protein: CASSEEIFYEQYF
V gene: TRBV25-1
D gene: NA
J gene: TRBJ2-7
clone size: NA

CDR3 DNA: TGTGCCAGCAGCCAAGATTGGGACAGGGACTTCTCCTACGAGCAGTACTTC
CDR3 protein: CASSQDWDRDFSYEQYF
V gene: TRBV4-2
D gene: TRBD1
J gene: TRBJ2-7
clone size: NA

CDR3 DNA: TGTGCCAGCAGCTTCCGGGACAGGCGAACCTATGGCTACACCTTC
CDR3 protein: CASSFRDRRTYGYTF
V gene: TRBV7-2
D gene: TRBD1
J gene: TRBJ1-2
clone size: few

CDR3 DNA: TGCAGTGCTAGAGATCAACTAGCGGGGGCTCCCTACGAGCAGTACTTC
CDR3 protein: CSARDQLAGAPYEQYF
V gene: TRBV20-1
D gene: TRBD2
J gene: TRBJ2-7
clone size: few

CDR3 DNA: TGCGCCAGCAGTCAAGGCCCTCGACAGACTACTGACTTAAACATTCAGTACTTC
CDR3 protein: CASSQGPRQTTDLNIQYF
V gene: TRBV23-1
D gene: NA
J gene: TRBJ2-4
clone size: NA

CDR3 DNA: TGTGCCAGCAGCTTAGCGAGGGGGCGTAATTCACCCCTCCACTTT
CDR3 protein: CASSLARGRNSPLHF
V gene: TRBV7-2
D gene: TRBD1
J gene: TRBJ1-6
clone size: many

CDR3 DNA: TGTGCCAGCAGCCTCTCCCGAGACAGGGTCTCCTACGAGCAGTACTTC
CDR3 protein: CASSLSRDRVSYEQYF
V gene: TRBV7-2
D gene: TRBD1
J gene: TRBJ2-7
clone size: few

CDR3 DNA: TGTGCAGGGGGGACAGGTACCTACGAGCAGTACTTC
CDR3 protein: CAGGTGTYEQYF
V gene: TRBV6-1
D gene: TRBD1
J gene: TRBJ2-7
clone size: NA

CDR3 DNA: TGTGCCAGCAGTTTCCTTGGCTTAGCTTTCTTT
CDR3 protein: CASSFLGLAFF
V gene: TRBV28
D gene: NA
J gene: TRBJ1-1
clone size: NA